These 24 T cell receptor beta chains originate from one sample sequenced in a study of T cell responses to AZD1222 COVID-19 vaccine. The table came from immunoSEQ multiplex PCR; TCRdb's copy has only in-frame clones and leaves some out. The table shows approximately 70,000 clones, with 88% occurring only once. Sample: peripheral blood, taken 28 days after the second dose of the MenACWY control vaccine. Every receptor here comes from an adult who received the MenACWY meningococcal vaccine as a control.

In the case of this clone: Other DNA sequences from this sample encode an identical CDR3 as well. The CDR3 sequence is CASRGQGGNEQFF. As DNA, the CDR3 is TGTGCCAGCAGGGGACAGGGGGGCAATGAGCAGTTCTTC. The chain employs TRBV2 and TRBJ2-1, with 11 bases identical to TRBD1. This CDR3 has 13 residues. Per germline, CDR1 SNHLY and CDR2 FYNNEI. With V trimmed by 6 bases and J by 6 bases, 1 base remained unmatched.

V is TRBV24-1 and J is TRBJ1-3; TRBD1 aligns across 10 bases. The germline V gene has CDR1 KGHDR and CDR2 SFDVKD. V gave up 7 bases and J gave up 2 bases; unmatched junction bases: 1. The CDR3 spans 14 residues. The CDR3 bases are TGTGCCACCAGAGGGACAGGGGCTGGAAACACCATATATTTT. Translation: CATRGTGAGNTIYF.

The chain recombines TRBV25-1 with TRBJ2-5, with D possibly being TRBD2 (7 bases). The CDR3 runs to 17 residues. With 2 bases removed from V and 4 bases from J, the gap between germline ends came to 20 bases. Germline V gene sequence: CDR1 MGHDK, CDR2 SYGVNS. Here the CDR3 DNA reads TGTGCCAGCAGTGAAAGAGGGAGGGGGGGCGAGCGAGAGACCCAGTACTTC. Translating gives CASSERGRGGERETQYF.

The gene calls are TRBV6-5 and TRBJ1-1; the D gene is possibly TRBD1 (5 bases). The CDR3 has 15 residues. Deletions cut 6 bases from V and 5 bases from J, with 19 bases between. Per the germline V gene, CDR1 is MNHEY and CDR2 is SVGAGI. The CDR3 coding sequence is TGTGCCAGCAGAAGGGATACGGGGCCGGAGACTGAAGCTTTCTTT. It specifies CASRRDTGPETEAFF.

DNA of the CDR3: TGTGCCAGCAGCGGGGGACGGGAGCATGAAAAACTGTTTTTT. It is translated as CASSGGREHEKLFF. V is TRBV6-5 and J is TRBJ1-4, with D tentatively TRBD1 (5 bases). Per the germline V gene, CDR1 is MNHEY and CDR2 is SVGAGI. This CDR3 contains 14 residues. Trimming took off 6 bases at V and 6 bases at J, with 14 bases between the two ends.

This sequence joins TRBV5-1 and TRBJ1-2; a weak D match, TRBD1 (5 bases). CDR3 length: 15 amino acids. The germline V gene encodes CDR1 SGHRS and CDR2 YFSETQ. Trimming cost V 4 bases and J 0 bases, with 13 bases left between them. CDR3 bases: TGCGCCAGCAGCATCGGTTTGGGGGCTAACTATGGCTACACCTTC. It yields the protein CASSIGLGANYGYTF.

V and J are TRBV2 and TRBJ2-6; D remains ambiguous. Trimming took 2 bases from V and 4 from J, leaving 15 bases between them. The CDR3 loop spans 17 amino acids. The germline gives CDR1 SNHLY, CDR2 FYNNEI. The CDR3 loop is CASSENPPYGGANVLTF. The CDR3 coding sequence is TGTGCCAGCAGTGAAAACCCCCCTTACGGGGGGGCCAACGTCCTGACTTTC. Filled out from reference TRBV2 and TRBJ2-6, the complete variable domain reads EPEVTQTPSHQVTQMGQEVILRCVPISNHLYFYWYRQILGQKVEFLVSFYNNEISEKSEIFDDQFSVERPDGSNFTLKIRSTKLEDSAMYFCASSENPPYGGANVLTFGAGSRLTVL.

The V and J genes are TRBV4-3 and TRBJ1-1; D not certain. Germline lookup yields CDR1 LGHNA and CDR2 YSLEER. This CDR3 has 13 amino acids. Trimming removed 3 bases at V and 4 bases at J, with 9 bases between. The CDR3 region is CASSQSQPTEAFF. CDR3 DNA sequence: TGCGCCAGCAGCCAGAGTCAACCCACTGAAGCTTTCTTT.

This chain joins TRBV30 and TRBJ2-3; 9 bases line up with TRBD2. The CDR3 is 17 amino acids. V shed 4 bases and J 2 bases; nucleotides not matched to a gene: 13. The germline CDR1 and CDR2 sequences are GTSNPN and SVGIG (reference sequence). The CDR3, as DNA: TGTGCCTGGAAGGAAGCGGGGGGCCGGGTGAACACAGATACGCAGTATTTT. It encodes CAWKEAGGRVNTDTQYF.

The chain employs TRBV11-1 and TRBJ1-1; weak D call: TRBD1 (5 bases). In germline, CDR1 is SGHAT, CDR2 FQDESV (reference sequence). V lost 0 bases to trimming and J lost 1 base, with 21 bases between them. The length of the CDR3 is 19 residues. CDR3 sequence reads: CASSLASYRDGIRNTEAFF. CDR3 nucleotides: TGTGCCAGCAGCTTAGCGTCCTATAGGGACGGTATCAGGAACACTGAAGCTTTCTTT.

The J gene is TRBJ1-1, the V gene TRBV14; no reliable D call. The V and J ends lost 0 bases and 2 bases respectively, with 7 bases between them. The CDR3 is 14 residues long. CDR1 and CDR2 from the germline V gene are SGHDN and FVKESK. CDR3 DNA: TGTGCCAGCAGCCAAGAAACGGAAAACACTGAAGCTTTCTTT. Residues: CASSQETENTEAFF.

The chain couples TRBV7-9 to TRBJ1-1; no definite D call. Germline CDR1 SEHNR, CDR2 FQNEAQ (reference sequence). The length of the CDR3 is 12 residues. V shed 5 bases and J shed 4 bases, with 8 bases lying between them. CDR3 in DNA: TGTGCCAGCAGCAAGCTGGTCACTGAAGCTTTCTTT. Translated, it gives CASSKLVTEAFF.

This clone came up once. This sequence joins TRBV7-2 and TRBJ2-5; 9 positions agree with TRBD2. With V trimmed by 5 bases and J by 1 base, 11 bases remained unmatched. This CDR3 comprises 17 residues. Per the germline V gene, CDR1 is SGHTA and CDR2 is FQGNSA. CDR3 sequence (DNA): TGTGCCAGCAGCCCTCCTCGGGCGGGGGGGCGCCAAGAGACCCAGTACTTC. Its protein is CASSPPRAGGRQETQYF.

This rearrangement joins TRBV6-5 to TRBJ1-2; D is unclear. Between the trimmed V and J ends, which lost 6 bases and 3 bases, there was a span of 8 bases. The CDR3 runs to 12 residues. Germline V gives CDR1 MNHEY, CDR2 SVGAGI. CDR3 sequence: CASRQVDYGYTF. CDR3 bases: TGTGCCAGCAGACAAGTTGACTATGGCTACACCTTC.

V is TRBV28 and J is TRBJ1-2, with D possibly being TRBD1 (5 bases). The CDR3 extends over 14 amino acids. Germline CDR1 MDHEN, CDR2 SYDVKM. The ends were cut back, 7 bases at V and 8 bases at J, with 20 bases in the middle. The CDR3 region has the DNA TGTGCCAGCATCCCCCGAGGGCAGGGAAAAGGCTACACCTTC. This codes for CASIPRGQGKGYTF.

This chain connects TRBV30 to TRBJ1-5, with D unclear. Trimming pared 2 bases from V and 4 bases from J, leaving 12 bases between. Germline V gives CDR1 GTSNPN, CDR2 SVGIG (reference sequence). The CDR3 has 14 amino acids. CDR3: CAWSPSPANQPQHF. The CDR3 DNA reads as TGTGCCTGGAGTCCCAGTCCTGCGAATCAGCCCCAGCATTTT. Filled out from reference TRBV30 and TRBJ1-5, the complete variable domain reads SQTIHQWPATLVQPVGSPLSLECTVEGTSNPNLYWYRQAAGRGLQLLFYSVGIGQISSEVPQNLSASRPQDRQFILSSKKLLLSDSGFYLCAWSPSPANQPQHFGDGTRLSIL.

The chain employs TRBV25-1 and TRBJ1-1; no clear D gene. The CDR3 runs 14 residues. V was cut by 4 bases and J by 5 bases, with 14 bases left in between. Germline values: CDR1 MGHDK, CDR2 SYGVNS. CDR3 sequence reads: CASSVSGVRTEAFF. The CDR3, as DNA: TGTGCCAGCAGTGTATCCGGCGTGCGGACTGAAGCTTTCTTT.

This rearrangement joins TRBV4-2 to TRBJ2-3; D gene ambiguous. This CDR3 has 13 residues. V lost 4 bases and J 0 bases, leaving 5 bases between the germline ends. The V gene's germline CDR1 is LGHNA and CDR2 YNFKEQ. Written as DNA, the CDR3 is TGTGCCAGCAGCCTTATTAGCACAGATACGCAGTATTTT. As protein: CASSLISTDTQYF.

Only a few counts were recorded for this clone. The same CDR3 arises from other DNA sequences in this sample as well. The genes are TRBV3-1 (or the pseudogene TRBV3-2) and TRBJ1-2; 7 nucleotides match TRBD1. Looked up from germline, CDR1 is LGHDT and CDR2 is YNNKEL (reference sequence). Losses at the gene ends were 4 bases for V and 4 bases for J; bases not matched to a gene: 6. The CDR3 runs 14 residues. This chain's CDR3 is CASSRGQAPYGYTF. The CDR3 DNA follows: TGTGCCAGCAGCCGTGGACAGGCGCCCTATGGCTACACCTTC.

This clone has only a few counts. The chain joins TRBV6-1 to TRBJ1-2, with D perhaps TRBD1 (5 bases). The CDR3 is 16 amino acids. The ends were cut back, 4 bases at V and 0 bases at J, with 15 bases in the middle. Germline V gene data show CDR1 as MNHNS and CDR2 as SASEGT. The CDR3 bases are TGTGCCAGCAGTGGGACAAGAATTCCCTCTAACTATGGCTACACCTTC. Encoded protein: CASSGTRIPSNYGYTF.

The rearrangement uses TRBV4-2 and TRBJ2-1, with 10 bases fitting TRBD2. Looked up from germline, CDR1 is LGHNA and CDR2 is YNFKEQ. The CDR3 is made up of 16 amino acids. Germline trimming cut 1 base from V and 7 bases from J; bases unmatched to any gene: 7. This CDR3 is CASSQVGSGGRNEQFF. The CDR3 region has the DNA TGTGCCAGCAGCCAAGTCGGTAGCGGGGGGAGGAATGAGCAGTTCTTC.

The chain couples TRBV6-2 or TRBV6-3 to TRBJ1-5; D is uncertain. Per the germline V gene, CDR1 is MNHEY and CDR2 is SVGEGT. The V and J ends lost 2 bases and 6 bases respectively, with 8 bases between them. This CDR3 contains 13 residues. CDR3 nucleotides: TGTGCCAGCAGTTACGAGTATCGTCAGCCCCAGCATTTT. Its protein product is CASSYEYRQPQHF.

V is TRBV13 and J is TRBJ1-1; D perhaps matches TRBD1 (6 bases). The V end was cut by 5 bases, the J end by 8 bases, with 18 bases between. The CDR3 is 14 amino acids. Germline V gene sequence: CDR1 PRHDT, CDR2 FYEKMQ (reference sequence). The CDR3 sequence is CASSHDRTEGEAFF. CDR3 bases: TGTGCCAGCAGCCACGACAGGACCGAGGGGGAAGCTTTCTTT.

This clone was detected once. The rearrangement uses TRBV7-6 and TRBJ2-2; maybe TRBD1 (6 bases). V was trimmed by 5 bases and J by 4 bases, leaving 14 bases between them. The CDR3 has 15 residues. In germline, CDR1 is SGHVS, CDR2 FNYEAQ. CDR3 nucleotides: TGTGCCAGCAGCCAATCAGGGGTCTTCACCGGGGAGCTGTTTTTT. Amino acid sequence: CASSQSGVFTGELFF.